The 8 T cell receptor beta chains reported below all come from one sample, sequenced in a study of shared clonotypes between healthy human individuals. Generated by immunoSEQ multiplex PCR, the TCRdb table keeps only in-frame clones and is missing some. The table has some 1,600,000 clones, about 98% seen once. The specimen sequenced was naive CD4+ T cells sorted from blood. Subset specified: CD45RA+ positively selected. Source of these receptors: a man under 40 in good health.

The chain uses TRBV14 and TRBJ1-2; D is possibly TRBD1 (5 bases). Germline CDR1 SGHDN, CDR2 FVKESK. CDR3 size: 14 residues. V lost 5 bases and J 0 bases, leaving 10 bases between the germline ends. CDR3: CASSLGTANYGYTF. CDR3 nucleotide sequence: TGTGCCAGCAGCTTAGGGACCGCTAACTATGGCTACACCTTC.

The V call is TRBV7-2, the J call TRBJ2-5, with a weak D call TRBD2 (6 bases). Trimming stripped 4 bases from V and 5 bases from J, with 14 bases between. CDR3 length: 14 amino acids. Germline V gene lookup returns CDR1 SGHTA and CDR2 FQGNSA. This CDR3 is CASSSFGGRETQYF. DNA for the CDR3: TGTGCCAGCAGCTCCTTTGGGGGGAGGGAGACCCAGTACTTC. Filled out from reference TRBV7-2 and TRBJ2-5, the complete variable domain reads GAGVSQSPSNKVTEKGKDVELRCDPISGHTALYWYRQSLGQGLEFLIYFQGNSAPDKSGLPSDRFSAERTGGSVSTLTIQRTQQEDSAVYLCASSSFGGRETQYFGPGTRLLVL.

The CDR3 region has the DNA TGTGCCAGCAGCTTCCCGGTAGTGGGTAGTCACCCCCCCCACAATGAGCAGTTCTTC. Its translation: CASSFPVVGSHPPHNEQFF. This sequence joins TRBV7-9 and TRBJ2-1; no clear D gene. CDR1 is SEHNR and CDR2 is FQNEAQ in the germline V gene (reference sequence). The CDR3 consists of 19 residues. V lost 3 bases and J 5 bases, leaving 26 bases between the germline ends. Together with reference TRBV7-9 and TRBJ2-1, the CDR3 gives the full variable domain: DTGVSQNPRHKITKRGQNVTFRCDPISEHNRLYWYRQTLGQGPEFLTYFQNEAQLEKSRLLSDRFSAERPKGSFSTLEIQRTEQGDSAMYLCASSFPVVGSHPPHNEQFFGPGTRLTVL.

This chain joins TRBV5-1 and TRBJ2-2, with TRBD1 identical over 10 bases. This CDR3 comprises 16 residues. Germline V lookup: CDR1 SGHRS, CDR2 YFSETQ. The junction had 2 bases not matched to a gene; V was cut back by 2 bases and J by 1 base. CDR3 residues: CASSLGDRGNTGELFF. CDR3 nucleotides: TGCGCCAGCAGCTTAGGGGACAGGGGGAACACCGGGGAGCTGTTTTTT.

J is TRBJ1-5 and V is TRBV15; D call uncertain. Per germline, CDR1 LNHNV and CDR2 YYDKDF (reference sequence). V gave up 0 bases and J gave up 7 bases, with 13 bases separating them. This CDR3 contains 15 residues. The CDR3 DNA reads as TGTGCCACCAGCAGAGATTCTGTGGACGGGCAGCCCCAGCATTTT. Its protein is CATSRDSVDGQPQHF.

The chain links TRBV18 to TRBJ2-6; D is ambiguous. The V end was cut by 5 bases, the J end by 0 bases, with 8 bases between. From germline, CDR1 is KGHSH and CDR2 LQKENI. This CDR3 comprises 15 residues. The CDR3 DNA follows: TGTGCCAGCTCATCCTCGATCTCTGGGGCCAACGTCCTGACTTTC. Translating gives CASSSSISGANVLTF.

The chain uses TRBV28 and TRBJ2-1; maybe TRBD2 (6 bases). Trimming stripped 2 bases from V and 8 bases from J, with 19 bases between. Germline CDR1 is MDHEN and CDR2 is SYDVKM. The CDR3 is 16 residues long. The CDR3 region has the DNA TGTGCCAGCAGTTTAGTACCGGGAGTAGGAGTGGATGAGCAGTTCTTC. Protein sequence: CASSLVPGVGVDEQFF.

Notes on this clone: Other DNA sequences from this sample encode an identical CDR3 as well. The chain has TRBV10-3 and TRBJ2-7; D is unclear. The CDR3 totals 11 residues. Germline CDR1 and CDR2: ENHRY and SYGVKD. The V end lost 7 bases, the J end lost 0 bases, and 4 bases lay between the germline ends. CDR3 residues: CAIKGSYEQYF. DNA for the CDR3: TGTGCCATCAAGGGCTCCTACGAGCAGTACTTC.